Listed below are T cell receptor beta chains from one sample, sequenced in a study of blood T cell repertoires in COVID-19. Profiled with immunoSEQ multiplex PCR; TCRdb holds only in-frame clones, not every one. The repertoire holds 250,000 or so clones, with around 82% as singletons. The sample consisted of PBMCs or T cells enriched from blood (not recorded which). Receptors originate from a man aged 50 to 60 who had recovered from COVID-19. CDR3s include the opening cysteine and the closing phenylalanine or tryptophan. D genes are given only for firm matches. Clone size, where shown, is once, few, many, or a class for clones that have expanded.

v_call	j_call	d_call	clone_size	cdr3_aa	cdr3_nt
TRBV5-4	TRBJ2-1	TRBD2	-	CASSFFGGGGNEQFF	TGTGCCAGCAGCTTCTTTGGCGGCGGGGGCAATGAGCAGTTCTTC
TRBV5-4	TRBJ2-3	-	-	CASRAASTSTDTQYF	TGTGCCAGCAGAGCAGCGAGCACTAGCACAGATACGCAGTATTTT
TRBV5-1	TRBJ2-7	-	-	CASSPGTLSSYEQYF	TGCGCCAGCAGCCCCGGGACACTCAGCTCCTACGAGCAGTACTTC
TRBV10-3	TRBJ1-2	TRBD1	once	CATGGQGGHYGYTF	TGTGCCACAGGGGGTCAAGGGGGTCACTATGGCTACACCTTC
TRBV12-3/TRBV12-4	TRBJ1-4	-	once	CASSFSWEKLFF	TGTGCCAGCAGTTTTAGCTGGGAAAAACTGTTTTTT
TRBV19	TRBJ2-7	-	-	CASSIRERTGSYEQYF	TGTGCCAGTAGTATTCGTGAGCGGACCGGCTCCTACGAGCAGTACTTC
TRBV7-2	TRBJ2-3	-	-	CASSLEGGTSTDTQYF	TGTGCCAGCAGCTTAGAGGGCGGGACTAGCACAGATACGCAGTATTTT
TRBV7-3	TRBJ2-1	TRBD2	few	CASSSRMAGGRADNEQFF	TGTGCCAGCAGCTCAAGAATGGCCGGCGGGAGGGCCGACAATGAGCAGTTCTTC
TRBV6-5	TRBJ2-7	TRBD1	-	CASKVPAGQGYEQYF	TGTGCCAGCAAGGTGCCGGCGGGACAGGGCTACGAGCAGTACTTC
TRBV11-3	TRBJ1-1	TRBD1	-	CASSLTGQLNTEAFF	TGTGCCAGCAGCTTAACGGGACAGTTGAACACTGAAGCTTTCTTT
TRBV7-6	TRBJ2-2	TRBD2	-	CASSLGGRNTGELFF	TGTGCCAGCAGCTTGGGAGGGAGAAACACCGGGGAGCTGTTTTTT
TRBV5-1	TRBJ1-6	TRBD1	-	CASSSGTGSRVYSPLHF	TGCGCCAGCAGCTCCGGGACAGGGAGCCGAGTTTATTCACCCCTCCACTTT
TRBV23-1	TRBJ2-3	-	once	CASSQSFNLRADTQYF	TGCGCCAGCAGTCAATCGTTTAACCTCCGCGCGGATACGCAGTATTTT
TRBV10-3	TRBJ1-2	-	-	CAIRTYDRLGGYTF	TGTGCCATCAGGACTTATGACAGGCTGGGTGGCTACACCTTC
TRBV7-9	TRBJ2-3	-	once	CASSYERTDTQYF	TGTGCCAGCAGCTACGAGCGCACAGATACGCAGTATTTT
TRBV7-3	TRBJ2-3	-	-	CASAAGGGPTDTQYF	TGTGCCAGCGCCGCTGGGGGGGGGCCCACAGATACGCAGTATTTT
TRBV5-1	TRBJ1-2	-	once	CASSLGSPVFYGYTF	TGCGCCAGCAGCTTGGGTTCACCGGTTTTTTATGGCTACACCTTC
TRBV5-1	TRBJ1-4	-	-	CASSGGRRGPNEKLFF	TGCGCCAGCAGCGGGGGACGGAGGGGTCCTAATGAAAAACTGTTTTTT
TRBV6-5	TRBJ1-5	-	-	CASSSSGVHFQPQHF	TGTGCCAGCAGCTCGTCCGGGGTCCACTTTCAGCCCCAGCATTTT
TRBV2	TRBJ1-3	-	-	CASSVGRISGNTIYF	TGTGCCAGCAGTGTGGGGAGAATCTCTGGAAACACCATATATTTT
TRBV12-3/TRBV12-4	TRBJ2-5	-	-	CASSWYTEETQYF	TGTGCCAGCAGTTGGTATACGGAAGAGACCCAGTACTTC
TRBV7-2	TRBJ1-6	TRBD1	-	CASSYRQGRNSPLHF	TGTGCCAGCAGCTACAGACAGGGACGGAATTCACCCCTCCACTTT
TRBV7-2	TRBJ1-5	-	-	CASSFSGVDTNQPQHF	TGTGCCAGCAGCTTTTCAGGGGTCGATACCAATCAGCCCCAGCATTTT
TRBV5-1	TRBJ2-7	TRBD1	-	CASSARDRAEQYF	TGCGCCAGCAGCGCCCGGGACAGAGCCGAGCAGTACTTC
TRBV27	TRBJ2-7	TRBD1	-	CASMGQGYEQYF	TGTGCCAGCATGGGACAGGGTTACGAGCAGTACTTC
TRBV6-1	TRBJ1-6	TRBD1	-	CASSGTGAGGNSPLHF	TGTGCCAGCAGTGGAACAGGGGCGGGAGGGAATTCACCCCTCCACTTT
TRBV19	TRBJ1-5	-	-	CASSLGGGSNQPQHF	TGTGCCAGTAGTCTCGGGGGAGGTAGCAATCAGCCCCAGCATTTT
TRBV15	TRBJ2-7	TRBD1	-	CATSREQGTGYEQYF	TGTGCCACCAGCAGAGAACAGGGGACAGGATACGAGCAGTACTTC
TRBV9	TRBJ2-5	TRBD1	-	CASSPRQGSTQYF	TGTGCCAGCAGCCCTCGACAGGGATCGACCCAGTACTTC
TRBV29-1	TRBJ2-7	-	-	CSVRESSYEQYF	TGCAGCGTACGGGAGAGCTCCTACGAGCAGTACTTC
TRBV5-1	TRBJ1-2	-	-	CASSLGDYGYTF	TGCGCCAGCAGCTTGGGAGACTATGGCTACACCTTC
TRBV19	TRBJ1-5	TRBD1	once	CASSTRQGSNQPQHF	TGTGCCAGTAGTACCCGACAGGGATCCAATCAGCCCCAGCATTTT
TRBV3-1/TRBV3-2	TRBJ2-7	TRBD1	-	CASSPTGVKEQYF	TGTGCCAGCAGCCCGACAGGGGTGAAAGAGCAGTACTTC
TRBV5-4	TRBJ1-4	-	few	CASSFRRGAGNEKLFF	TGTGCCAGCAGCTTTCGACGGGGGGCGGGTAATGAAAAACTGTTTTTT
TRBV4-1	TRBJ1-2	-	few	CASSQATRGFIYGYTF	TGCGCCAGCAGCCAAGCCACTCGGGGGTTTATCTATGGCTACACCTTC
TRBV27	TRBJ2-3	TRBD2	few	CVTAIARGGDTQYF	TGTGTCACAGCAATAGCCCGCGGGGGGGATACGCAGTATTTT
TRBV10-1	TRBJ2-7	-	-	CASSEFPRNYEQYF	TGCGCCAGCAGTGAGTTTCCTAGGAACTACGAGCAGTACTTC
TRBV3-1/TRBV3-2	TRBJ2-5	TRBD2	-	CASSQVRGGAGETQYF	TGTGCCAGCAGCCAAGTCCGCGGGGGGGCCGGAGAGACCCAGTACTTC
TRBV18	TRBJ2-1	TRBD1	-	CASSPQQGWNEQFF	TGTGCCAGCTCACCACAACAGGGGTGGAATGAGCAGTTCTTC
TRBV11-2	TRBJ1-6	-	-	CASSLTGYNSPLHF	TGTGCCAGCAGCTTAACAGGGTATAATTCACCCCTCCACTTT
TRBV9	TRBJ2-7	TRBD1	-	CASSFSGTGPYEQYF	TGTGCCAGCAGCTTCTCCGGGACAGGGCCCTACGAGCAGTACTTC
TRBV19	TRBJ1-5	-	few	CASSQGNQPQHF	TGTGCCAGTAGTCAGGGGAATCAGCCCCAGCATTTT